The 29 T cell receptor beta chains below all came from one sample that was sequenced in a study of shared clonotypes between healthy human individuals. TCRdb's copy holds only in-frame clones and misses some; the assay was immunoSEQ multiplex PCR. The table shows hundreds of thousands of clones, with 92% occurring only once. CD45RO-negative CD8 cells positively selected for CCR7 made up the naive population, which excluded terminally differentiated effector memory CD45RA+ cells. The material sequenced was naive CD8+ T cells sorted from blood. These receptors were collected from a man aged 30 to 45 in good health.

The V call is TRBV19, the J call TRBJ1-4; D is possibly TRBD1 (5 bases). Per the germline V gene, CDR1 is LNHDA and CDR2 is SQIVND (reference sequence). CDR3 length equals 19 residues. Between the trimmed V and J ends, which lost 7 bases and 4 bases, there was a span of 28 bases. This chain's CDR3 is CASIRIRDEGSGFNEKLFF. The DNA of the CDR3 is TGTGCCAGTATTCGAATTCGCGACGAGGGTTCAGGGTTTAATGAAAAACTGTTTTTT.

V and J are TRBV29-1 and TRBJ1-4; maybe TRBD1 (6 bases). CDR3 size: 14 residues. Germline values: CDR1 SQVTM, CDR2 ANQGSEA. Between the trimmed V and J ends, which lost 4 bases and 7 bases, there was a span of 16 bases. This CDR3 is CSVGGPGTREKLFF. The DNA for the CDR3 is TGCAGCGTTGGGGGCCCCGGGACACGTGAAAAACTGTTTTTT.

The rearrangement joins TRBV27 to TRBJ2-7; no clear D gene. The CDR3 extends over 15 amino acids. Between the trimmed V and J ends, which lost 3 bases and 7 bases, there was a span of 19 bases. From germline, CDR1 is MNHEY and CDR2 SMNVEV (reference sequence). The DNA for the CDR3 is TGTGCCAGCAGTTTCTCGGTGCCTCTCTTTGGAGAGCAGTACTTC. This gives the protein CASSFSVPLFGEQYF.

The table lists this clone with a count of one. This chain links TRBV9 with TRBJ2-3; TRBD2 is a possible D gene (5 bases). Germline V gene data show CDR1 as SGDLS and CDR2 as YYNGEE. The CDR3 is 12 residues long. The V end lost 4 bases, the J end lost 4 bases, and 7 bases lay between the germline ends. Here the CDR3 reads CASSQEADTQYF. The DNA for the CDR3 is TGTGCCAGCAGCCAGGAGGCAGATACGCAGTATTTT.

The chain combines TRBV9 with TRBJ1-1, with D maybe TRBD1 (5 bases). The CDR3 extends over 17 amino acids. Trimming shortened V by 7 bases and J by 1 base, and 23 bases separated the two germline ends. The germline V gene encodes CDR1 SGDLS and CDR2 YYNGEE. The CDR3: CASGQSRERGANTEAFF. Here the CDR3 DNA reads TGTGCCAGCGGCCAATCGAGAGAGAGGGGCGCGAACACTGAAGCTTTCTTT.

The V gene is TRBV19, the J gene TRBJ1-1; 8 bases map to TRBD1. The V and J ends lost 8 bases and 0 bases, in that order; junction bases with no gene match: 14. Germline V gene data show CDR1 as LNHDA and CDR2 as SQIVND (reference sequence). The CDR3 totals 17 residues. The CDR3 sequence: CASESTGQGWMNTEAFF. CDR3 DNA sequence: TGTGCCAGTGAGTCCACAGGACAGGGTTGGATGAACACTGAAGCTTTCTTT.

The chain recombines TRBV19 with TRBJ2-1, with 9 bases lining up with TRBD1. The germline V gene encodes CDR1 LNHDA and CDR2 SQIVND (reference sequence). V shed 2 bases, J shed 9 bases, and the junction held 17 bases outside the gene matches. This CDR3 contains 18 residues. The CDR3 protein is CASSIYSWGGTGSSEQFF. Written as DNA, the CDR3 is TGTGCCAGTAGTATATACTCGTGGGGCGGGACAGGGTCGAGTGAGCAGTTCTTC.

V is TRBV9 and J is TRBJ2-7, with D maybe TRBD1 (5 bases). This CDR3 spans 17 amino acids. The ends were cut back, 0 bases at V and 0 bases at J, with 16 bases in the middle. Germline CDR1 and CDR2: SGDLS and YYNGEE. CDR3 amino acids: CASSVGSGALGSYEQYF. The DNA for the CDR3 is TGTGCCAGCAGCGTAGGATCTGGGGCCCTCGGCTCCTACGAGCAGTACTTC. The complete variable domain, with remaining parts taken from reference TRBV9 and TRBJ2-7, reads DSGVTQTPKHLITATGQRVTLRCSPRSGDLSVYWYQQSLDQGLQFLIQYYNGEERAKGNILERFSAQQFPDLHSELNLSSLELGDSALYFCASSVGSGALGSYEQYFGPGTRLTVT.

This chain joins TRBV12-5 and TRBJ1-1; perhaps TRBD1 as D (5 bases). CDR1 and CDR2 from the germline V gene are LGHNT and FRNRAP. CDR3 size: 15 residues. V was pared by 4 bases and J by 1 base, with 13 bases between. The DNA for the CDR3 is TGTGCTAGTGGTTCCCTGACAGTCCCGAACACTGAAGCTTTCTTT. Translated, it gives CASGSLTVPNTEAFF.

This chain uses TRBV18 with TRBJ2-3; D gene uncertain. The CDR3 sequence is 14 residues long. Deletions cut 0 bases from V and 4 bases from J, with 8 bases between. Germline CDR1 is KGHSH and CDR2 is LQKENI. The chain's CDR3 is CASSPPRRADTQYF. The CDR3 DNA reads as TGTGCCAGCTCACCACCGCGTCGGGCAGATACGCAGTATTTT.

The rearrangement links TRBV7-9 to TRBJ2-2; weak D call: TRBD2 (6 bases). CDR1 is SEHNR, CDR2 FQNEAQ, per germline (reference sequence). The CDR3 loop spans 18 amino acids. The ends were cut back, 1 base at V and 3 bases at J, with 18 bases in the middle. CDR3 region: CASSLVDPSSVDTGELFF. DNA of the CDR3: TGTGCCAGCAGCTTAGTCGACCCTTCTAGCGTCGACACCGGGGAGCTGTTTTTT.

The chain couples TRBV29-1 to TRBJ1-2, with D hard to call. Per the germline V gene, CDR1 is SQVTM and CDR2 is ANQGSEA. CDR3 length equals 13 residues. V was trimmed by 3 bases and J by 3 bases, leaving 11 bases between them. CDR3 DNA: TGCAGCGTTGAGCACGGGCGCGACTATGGCTACACCTTC. This codes for CSVEHGRDYGYTF.

The chain uses TRBV28 and TRBJ2-7; D gene unclear. The CDR3 runs 14 residues. V was cut by 8 bases and J by 1 base, with 15 bases left in between. The germline V gene has CDR1 MDHEN and CDR2 SYDVKM. CDR3 amino acids: CASAIERMSYEQYF. DNA of the CDR3: TGTGCCAGCGCTATTGAAAGGATGTCCTACGAGCAGTACTTC.

This chain links TRBV2 with TRBJ2-3; D possibly corresponds to TRBD2 (6 bases). The V end was cut by 6 bases, the J end by 2 bases, with 12 bases between. CDR1 is SNHLY and CDR2 is FYNNEI in the germline V gene. The CDR3 extends over 14 amino acids. CDR3 nucleotide sequence: TGTGCCAGCAGAATAGGACTAAACACAGATACGCAGTATTTT. Protein sequence: CASRIGLNTDTQYF.

The chain employs TRBV11-2 and TRBJ2-1, with TRBD2 identical over 8 bases. J was trimmed by 8 bases and V by 4 bases; bases with no gene match: 13. CDR3 length: 16 residues. Germline V gives CDR1 SGHAT, CDR2 FQNNGV. CDR3 in amino acids: CASSSRTSPPSDEQFF. The CDR3 coding sequence is TGTGCCAGCAGCTCGCGGACTAGCCCTCCGAGCGATGAGCAGTTCTTC. Filled out from reference TRBV11-2 and TRBJ2-1, the complete variable domain reads EAGVAQSPRYKIIEKRQSVAFWCNPISGHATLYWYQQILGQGPKLLIQFQNNGVVDDSQLPKDRFSAERLKGVDSTLKIQPAKLEDSAVYLCASSSRTSPPSDEQFFGPGTRLTVL.

The V gene is TRBV5-1, the J gene TRBJ2-7; D is possibly TRBD1 (7 bases). Deletions cut 5 bases from V and 7 bases from J, with 19 bases between. The CDR3 is 14 residues long. In germline, CDR1 is SGHRS, CDR2 YFSETQ. CDR3 amino acids: CASRGSEGAREQYF. DNA for the CDR3: TGCGCCAGCAGAGGGTCGGAGGGGGCGCGGGAGCAGTACTTC.

The chain employs TRBV18 and TRBJ2-7; 8 bases are shared with TRBD1. The V and J ends lost 2 bases and 3 bases, in that order; junction bases with no gene match: 9. Looked up from germline, CDR1 is KGHSH and CDR2 is LQKENI. The CDR3 extends over 16 amino acids. The CDR3 loop is CASSPGQGVYFYEQYF. The CDR3, as DNA: TGTGCCAGCTCACCAGGACAGGGAGTTTATTTCTACGAGCAGTACTTC.

The V and J genes are TRBV15 and TRBJ2-5, with a tentative D call TRBD2 (5 bases). Trimming shortened V by 7 bases and J by 5 bases, and 11 bases separated the two germline ends. The CDR3 is 12 residues long. Germline V lookup: CDR1 LNHNV, CDR2 YYDKDF (reference sequence). The CDR3: CATTVPGETQYF. DNA of the CDR3: TGTGCCACCACAGTCCCGGGGGAGACCCAGTACTTC.

The chain employs TRBV7-8 and TRBJ2-7, with 10 bases aligning to TRBD2. V shed 5 bases and J 4 bases; nucleotides not matched to a gene: 5. CDR1 is SGHVS, CDR2 FQNEAQ, per germline. This CDR3 region has 14 residues. The CDR3 DNA reads as TGTGCCAGCAGCCCTAGCGGGAGTGGGTACGAGCAGTACTTC. It is translated as CASSPSGSGYEQYF.

This chain connects TRBV6-5 to TRBJ1-5; D is possibly TRBD1 (6 bases). Germline values: CDR1 MNHEY, CDR2 SVGAGI. The V gene lost 5 bases and the J gene lost 8 bases, with 19 bases spanning the gap. The CDR3 extends over 15 amino acids. In DNA form, the CDR3 reads TGTGCCAGCAGTACTACTAACGGGACACTCAAGCCCCAGCATTTT. Encoded protein: CASSTTNGTLKPQHF.

V and J are TRBV7-6 and TRBJ2-7; possible D gene TRBD1, 6 bases. The ends were cut back, 4 bases at V and 3 bases at J, with 13 bases in the middle. This CDR3 is built from 14 residues. CDR1 and CDR2 from the germline V gene are SGHVS and FNYEAQ. CDR3 loop: CASSSRQDLYEQYF. CDR3 bases: TGTGCCAGCAGCTCTAGACAGGACCTCTACGAGCAGTACTTC.

The sample holds a few counts of this clone. The V gene is TRBV7-9, the J gene TRBJ2-1; 8 nucleotides agree with TRBD2. This CDR3 has 13 amino acids. Trimming at V came to 6 bases and at J to 7 bases, leaving 5 bases not matched to a gene. Germline V gene data show CDR1 as SEHNR and CDR2 as FQNEAQ (reference sequence). The CDR3 DNA reads as TGTGCCAGCAGACTAGCGGACTGGAATGAGCAGTTCTTC. Translated: CASRLADWNEQFF. Complete variable domain (other parts from reference TRBV7-9 and TRBJ2-1): DTGVSQNPRHKITKRGQNVTFRCDPISEHNRLYWYRQTLGQGPEFLTYFQNEAQLEKSRLLSDRFSAERPKGSFSTLEIQRTEQGDSAMYLCASRLADWNEQFFGPGTRLTVL.

Notes on this clone: Other DNA sequences from this sample encode an identical CDR3 as well. V is TRBV5-4 and J is TRBJ2-3; D call uncertain. CDR1 and CDR2 (germline): SGHNT, YYREEE (reference sequence). The CDR3 loop spans 15 amino acids. Trimming took off 0 bases at V and 0 bases at J, with 8 bases between the two ends. The CDR3 nucleotides are TGTGCCAGCAGCTTGGGTGTCAGTAGCACAGATACGCAGTATTTT. Encoded protein: CASSLGVSSTDTQYF.

The rearrangement uses TRBV9 and TRBJ2-7; TRBD1 matches 7 bases. Trimming removed 2 bases from V and 3 bases from J; junction bases left unmatched: 5. From germline, CDR1 is SGDLS and CDR2 YYNGEE. This CDR3 is built from 14 residues. CDR3 amino acids: CASSVLGTDYEQYF. In DNA form, the CDR3 reads TGTGCCAGCAGCGTCCTCGGGACAGACTACGAGCAGTACTTC.

The rearrangement links TRBV9 to TRBJ2-1; 9 bases match TRBD2. This CDR3 contains 15 residues. The trim removed 3 bases at V and 8 bases at J, leaving 9 bases unmatched. The germline V gene has CDR1 SGDLS and CDR2 YYNGEE. The CDR3 coding sequence is TGTGCCAGCAGCGCCGGGACTAGCCCTAGGGATGAGCAGTTCTTC. Protein: CASSAGTSPRDEQFF.

The chain uses TRBV28 and TRBJ2-7; 11 nucleotides line up with TRBD1. The CDR3 has 15 amino acids. Germline assignment: CDR1 MDHEN and CDR2 SYDVKM. The trim removed 5 bases at V and 6 bases at J, leaving 9 bases unmatched. The DNA of the CDR3 is TGTGCCAGCAGTATAACCGGGACAGGGGGGAGCGAGCAGTACTTC. Protein: CASSITGTGGSEQYF.

This rearrangement joins TRBV28 to TRBJ2-7; 7 bases map to TRBD2. V trimming: 2 bases; J trimming: 7 bases; junction bases outside the gene matches: 8. This CDR3 comprises 14 residues. Germline CDR1 is MDHEN and CDR2 is SYDVKM. The CDR3, as DNA: TGTGCCAGCAGTTTACTAGCGGACGGGGCAGAGCAGTACTTC. The encoded protein is CASSLLADGAEQYF.

The V call is TRBV5-6, the J call TRBJ2-4; D possibly corresponds to TRBD1 (6 bases). The CDR3 consists of 11 residues. CDR1 is SGHDT, CDR2 YYEEEE, per germline. Trimming stripped 4 bases from V and 13 bases from J, with 12 bases between. CDR3 in DNA: TGTGCCAGCAGCAGGAACGGACAGCAGTACTTC. Its protein is CASSRNGQQYF.

The chain has TRBV19 and TRBJ2-3, with no clear D. Germline CDR1 is LNHDA and CDR2 is SQIVND (reference sequence). With 8 bases removed from V and 4 bases from J, the gap between germline ends came to 19 bases. This CDR3 contains 15 residues. The CDR3 DNA sequence: TGTGCCAGTGCTACCTCTGGGTCCCCTTCAGATACGCAGTATTTT. Amino acids: CASATSGSPSDTQYF.